Listed below are T cell receptor beta chains from one sample, sequenced in a study of blood T cell repertoires in COVID-19. Here immunoSEQ multiplex PCR was the method, and the copy in TCRdb shows in-frame clones only, minus some. Of 200,000 or so clones listed, around 80% were seen once; the top ten hold under 2%. The sequencing sample was made of PBMCs or T cells enriched from blood (not recorded which). The origin of the receptors is a man aged 55 to 70 who had recovered from COVID-19. Both conserved end residues are part of each CDR3. The order of the fields is V gene, D gene, J gene, clone size, CDR3 protein, CDR3 DNA. D genes are given only for firm matches. Part of the rows lack a size; the others show once, few, many or a class for expanded clones.

V: TRBV18
D: -
J: TRBJ2-5
size: many
CDR3: CASSAGHGETQYF
DNA: TGTGCCAGCTCAGCTGGCCACGGGGAGACCCAGTACTTC

V: TRBV7-8
D: -
J: TRBJ1-2
size: -
CDR3: CASSKDSNYGYTF
DNA: TGTGCCAGCAGCAAGGACAGCAACTATGGCTACACCTTC

V: TRBV11-3
D: -
J: TRBJ1-1
size: -
CDR3: CASSLVPEAEAFF
DNA: TGTGCCAGCAGCTTAGTCCCCGAGGCGGAAGCTTTCTTT

V: TRBV6-5
D: TRBD1
J: TRBJ1-1
size: -
CDR3: CASSYSDRGIAEAFF
DNA: TGTGCCAGCAGTTATTCAGACAGGGGGATCGCTGAAGCTTTCTTT

V: TRBV4-3
D: -
J: TRBJ1-5
size: -
CDR3: CASSLGANQPQHF
DNA: TGCGCCAGCAGCTTGGGGGCCAATCAGCCCCAGCATTTT

V: TRBV7-9
D: -
J: TRBJ2-2
size: -
CDR3: CASSLALGGRTGELFF
DNA: TGTGCCAGCAGCTTAGCCCTAGGGGGTCGTACCGGGGAGCTGTTTTTT

V: TRBV11-1
D: TRBD1
J: TRBJ1-1
size: once
CDR3: CASSLQGVYTEAFF
DNA: TGTGCCAGCAGCTTACAGGGGGTATACACTGAAGCTTTCTTT

V: TRBV6-5
D: -
J: TRBJ1-2
size: -
CDR3: CASPTPGGNYGYTF
DNA: TGTGCCAGCCCCACCCCGGGTGGTAACTATGGCTACACCTTC

V: TRBV6-5
D: TRBD2
J: TRBJ2-1
size: -
CDR3: CASSYGGGDYNEQFF
DNA: TGTGCCAGCAGTTATGGCGGGGGGGACTACAATGAGCAGTTCTTC

V: TRBV5-8
D: -
J: TRBJ2-7
size: -
CDR3: CASSLTSYEQYF
DNA: TGTGCCAGCAGCTTGACTTCCTACGAGCAGTACTTC